The 22 T cell receptor beta chains below all came from one sample that was sequenced in a study of blood T cell repertoires in COVID-19. TCRdb keeps only in-frame clones here, not all; method: immunoSEQ multiplex PCR. This table has 150,000 to 200,000 clones, more than 75% appearing once. Sequencing was carried out using peripheral blood. The receptors come from a man in his forties with active or convalescent COVID-19.

The chain recombines TRBV6-5 with TRBJ1-2, with D hard to call. Germline lookup yields CDR1 MNHEY and CDR2 SVGAGI. V dropped 4 bases and J dropped 7 bases, with 13 bases sitting between them. There are 13 residues in the CDR3. The CDR3 sequence is CASSSPGRRGYTF. CDR3 nucleotides: TGTGCCAGCAGTTCCCCGGGGAGACGTGGCTACACCTTC.

The chain has TRBV5-4 and TRBJ2-7; D perhaps matches TRBD2 (5 bases). The CDR3 totals 12 residues. Germline V gives CDR1 SGHNT, CDR2 YYREEE (reference sequence). Trimming left V 3 bases short and J 5 bases short, with 9 bases between. The CDR3 is CASSWAGNEQYF. The DNA of the CDR3 is TGTGCCAGCAGCTGGGCGGGTAACGAGCAGTACTTC.

The J gene is TRBJ1-6, the V gene TRBV11-2, with 9 positions matching TRBD1. Per germline, CDR1 SGHAT and CDR2 FQNNGV. After removal of 4 bases from V and 8 bases from J, the junction contained 3 bases not matched to a gene. The CDR3 runs to 14 residues. The CDR3 DNA sequence: TGTGCCAGCAGCTCCCGGACAGGGGATTCACCCCTCCACTTT. Translating gives CASSSRTGDSPLHF.

This chain joins TRBV2 and TRBJ1-2; 8 positions agree with TRBD1. The CDR3 runs 20 residues. V lost 0 bases and J lost 8; bases outside the gene matches: 23. Germline V gives CDR1 SNHLY, CDR2 FYNNEI. The CDR3 sequence: CASSEARGQGHGVSQAGYTF. For the CDR3, the DNA is TGTGCCAGCAGTGAAGCCCGTGGACAGGGACACGGAGTCAGTCAAGCCGGCTACACCTTC. The full variable domain, in which reference TRBV2 and TRBJ1-2 provide the parts outside the CDR3, is EPEVTQTPSHQVTQMGQEVILRCVPISNHLYFYWYRQILGQKVEFLVSFYNNEISEKSEIFDDQFSVERPDGSNFTLKIRSTKLEDSAMYFCASSEARGQGHGVSQAGYTFGSGTRLTVV.

This clone showed up just once. J is TRBJ1-4 and V is TRBV7-8; 7 bases map to TRBD1. From germline, CDR1 is SGHVS and CDR2 FQNEAQ. J lost 7 bases, V lost 6 bases, and 8 bases had no gene match. The CDR3 extends over 14 amino acids. The CDR3 nucleotides read TGTGCCAGCAGAAGAGACAGGGCGAGTGAAAAACTGTTTTTT. It codes for CASRRDRASEKLFF.

This rearrangement joins TRBV9 to TRBJ2-7, with D perhaps matching TRBD2 (5 bases). The CDR3 spans 16 residues. Germline loops: CDR1 SGDLS, CDR2 YYNGEE. V was pared by 2 bases and J by 2 bases, with 17 bases between. CDR3 nucleotides: TGTGCCAGCAGCGTTTCCCCGCGAAGCGGTGCCTACGAGCAGTACTTC. Its translation is CASSVSPRSGAYEQYF.

The chain recombines TRBV11-2 with TRBJ1-2; 7 positions agree with TRBD1. Germline V gene sequence: CDR1 SGHAT, CDR2 FQNNGV. After removal of 6 bases from V and 7 bases from J, the junction contained 17 bases not matched to a gene. This CDR3 comprises 16 residues. The CDR3 sequence is CASSSLLRGRVGGYTF. In nucleotides, the CDR3 is TGTGCCAGCAGTTCATTATTGAGGGGGCGAGTAGGTGGCTACACCTTC.

The rearrangement uses TRBV5-1 and TRBJ2-3, with 9 bases that match TRBD1. From germline, CDR1 is SGHRS and CDR2 YFSETQ. The CDR3 extends over 12 amino acids. V gave up 8 bases and J gave up 6 bases; unmatched junction bases: 4. The CDR3: CASTGGSDTQYF. CDR3 bases: TGCGCCAGTACAGGGGGCTCGGATACGCAGTATTTT.

The chain employs TRBV7-9 and TRBJ1-5; TRBD1 matches at 8 bases. Trimming removed 5 bases from V and 7 bases from J; junction bases left unmatched: 10. The CDR3 spans 15 residues. Germline V CDR1 and CDR2: SEHNR, FQNEAQ (reference sequence). The CDR3 here is CASSEIGQGRQPQHF. The CDR3 DNA follows: TGTGCCAGCAGCGAAATTGGACAGGGAAGACAGCCCCAGCATTTT.

The rearrangement uses TRBV9 and TRBJ2-5; D might be TRBD2 (5 bases). CDR1 is SGDLS, CDR2 YYNGEE, per germline. The length of the CDR3 is 15 residues. V dropped 4 bases and J dropped 2 bases, with 15 bases sitting between them. This CDR3 reads CASSTLARGQETQYF. The CDR3 DNA follows: TGTGCCAGCAGCACCTTAGCCCGGGGACAAGAGACCCAGTACTTC.

The chain uses TRBV2 and TRBJ1-2; maybe TRBD1 (5 bases). Trimming pared 2 bases from V and 4 bases from J, leaving 8 bases between. The CDR3 has 13 amino acids. Germline CDR1 reads SNHLY; CDR2 reads FYNNEI. The CDR3: CASSEYRLYGYTF. The CDR3 coding sequence is TGTGCCAGCAGTGAATACAGGCTCTATGGCTACACCTTC.

CDR3 nucleotide sequence: TGTGCCAGCAGCCTCGACAGGGACACCGGGGAGCTGTTTTTT. Translating it yields CASSLDRDTGELFF. J is TRBJ2-2 and V is TRBV6-5, with 7 positions matching TRBD1. There are 14 residues in the CDR3. Germline lookup yields CDR1 MNHEY and CDR2 SVGAGI. Trimming removed 6 bases from V and 3 bases from J; junction bases left unmatched: 4.

The rearrangement uses TRBV5-1 and TRBJ1-2; 12 nucleotides line up with TRBD1. This CDR3 spans 15 amino acids. With V trimmed by 5 bases and J by 6 bases, 8 bases remained unmatched. In germline, CDR1 is SGHRS, CDR2 YFSETQ. CDR3: CASRGTGGAEDGYTF. CDR3 bases: TGCGCCAGCAGGGGGACAGGGGGCGCGGAGGATGGCTACACCTTC.

The genes are TRBV7-8 and TRBJ2-5; TRBD1 is a possible D gene (6 bases). This CDR3 has 19 amino acids. Germline V gene data show CDR1 as SGHVS and CDR2 as FQNEAQ. Trimming cost V 2 bases and J 6 bases, with 28 bases left between them. CDR3: CASSLLGRGWGEEFQTQYF. The CDR3 nucleotides are TGTGCCAGCAGCTTATTAGGCAGGGGATGGGGCGAGGAGTTCCAGACCCAGTACTTC. The full variable domain, with the rest looked up from reference TRBV7-8 and TRBJ2-5, is GAGVSQSPRYKVAKRGQDVALRCDPISGHVSLFWYQQALGQGPEFLTYFQNEAQLDKSGLPSDRFFAERPEGSVSTLKIQRTQQEDSAVYLCASSLLGRGWGEEFQTQYFGPGTRLLVL.

The V call is TRBV5-1, the J call TRBJ1-4, with TRBD1 as a possible D gene (5 bases). The germline V gene has CDR1 SGHRS and CDR2 YFSETQ. Trimming cost V 4 bases and J 7 bases, with 17 bases left between them. The CDR3 has 15 amino acids. CDR3 loop: CASSPGWGDGEKLFF. In nucleotides, the CDR3 is TGCGCCAGCAGCCCCGGTTGGGGGGACGGTGAAAAACTGTTTTTT.

The rearrangement uses TRBV5-4 and TRBJ2-5; 15 nucleotides agree with TRBD2. V was pared by 3 bases and J by 1 base, with 7 bases of the junction left unmatched. Looked up from germline, CDR1 is SGHNT and CDR2 is YYREEE (reference sequence). CDR3 size: 18 residues. CDR3 in DNA: TGTGCCAGCAGCTCCCCGGGACTAGCGGGGGGCCGCCAAGAGACCCAGTACTTC. Translated: CASSSPGLAGGRQETQYF.

A few counts support this clone. The CDR3 region has the DNA TGTGCCATCAGTGAACGACGTGGAGGTCGCCAGGATGGCTACACCTTC. Translated, it gives CAISERRGGRQDGYTF. The V call is TRBV10-3, the J call TRBJ1-2; D gene unclear. The CDR3 totals 16 residues. V was pared by 3 bases and J by 6 bases, with 20 bases between. Germline CDR1 and CDR2: ENHRY and SYGVKD.

This chain links TRBV9 with TRBJ1-1, with D tentatively TRBD1 (6 bases). The CDR3 totals 14 residues. The germline V gene encodes CDR1 SGDLS and CDR2 YYNGEE. The V end lost 1 base, the J end lost 5 bases, and 12 bases lay between the germline ends. The CDR3 here is CASSVPPTGTEAFF. CDR3 nucleotide sequence: TGTGCCAGCAGCGTACCCCCTACAGGGACTGAAGCTTTCTTT. Supplemented by reference TRBV9 and TRBJ1-1, the full variable domain reads DSGVTQTPKHLITATGQRVTLRCSPRSGDLSVYWYQQSLDQGLQFLIQYYNGEERAKGNILERFSAQQFPDLHSELNLSSLELGDSALYFCASSVPPTGTEAFFGQGTRLTVV.

This clone was detected only once. The J gene is TRBJ2-7, the V gene TRBV5-1; 7 nucleotides align to TRBD2. This CDR3 spans 15 amino acids. CDR1 and CDR2 (germline): SGHRS, YFSETQ. J lost 2 bases, V lost 0 bases, and 5 bases had no gene match. Written as DNA, the CDR3 is TGCGCCAGCAGCTTGGCGGGAGGCTTACCCTACGAGCAGTACTTC. Amino acid sequence: CASSLAGGLPYEQYF.

This chain connects TRBV30 to TRBJ1-6; D possibly corresponds to TRBD1 (5 bases). Germline values: CDR1 GTSNPN, CDR2 SVGIG (reference sequence). V lost 3 bases and J 14 bases, leaving 14 bases between the germline ends. The CDR3 extends over 12 amino acids. The CDR3 region has the DNA TGTGCCTGGAGCGACACAAAAGGGGCCCTCCACTTT. The encoded protein is CAWSDTKGALHF.

V is TRBV6-1 and J is TRBJ1-1; no clear D gene. Germline CDR1 and CDR2: MNHNS and SASEGT. The CDR3 runs to 11 residues. V was trimmed by 3 bases and J by 10 bases, leaving 9 bases between them. CDR3 sequence: CASSDRSRAFF. Here the CDR3 DNA reads TGTGCCAGCAGTGATAGAAGTAGAGCTTTCTTT.

V usage is TRBV27 and J usage is TRBJ1-1; a weak D match, TRBD1 (5 bases). This CDR3 is built from 17 residues. V lost 5 bases to trimming and J lost 4 bases, with 23 bases between them. In germline, CDR1 is MNHEY, CDR2 SMNVEV (reference sequence). The CDR3 DNA follows: TGTGCCAGCAGTCTCAGCGGGGGAGGGCCCCTTGGCACTGAAGCTTTCTTT. Amino acids: CASSLSGGGPLGTEAFF.